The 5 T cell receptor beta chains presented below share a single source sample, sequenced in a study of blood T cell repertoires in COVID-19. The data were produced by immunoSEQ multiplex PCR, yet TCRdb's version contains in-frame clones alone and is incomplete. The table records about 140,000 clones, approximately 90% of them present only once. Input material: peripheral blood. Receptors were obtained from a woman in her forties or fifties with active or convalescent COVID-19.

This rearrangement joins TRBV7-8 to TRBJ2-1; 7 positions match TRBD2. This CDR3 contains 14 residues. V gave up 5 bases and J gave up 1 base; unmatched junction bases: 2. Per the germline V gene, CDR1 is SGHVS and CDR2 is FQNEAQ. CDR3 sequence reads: CASSLGGSYNEQFF. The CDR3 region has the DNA TGTGCCAGCAGCCTGGGGGGGTCCTACAATGAGCAGTTCTTC.

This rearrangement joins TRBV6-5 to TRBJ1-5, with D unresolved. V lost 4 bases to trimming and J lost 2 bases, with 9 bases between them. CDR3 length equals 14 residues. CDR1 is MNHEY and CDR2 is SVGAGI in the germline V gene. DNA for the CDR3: TGTGCCAGCAGTTTATACGAGGGCAATCAGCCCCAGCATTTT. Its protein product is CASSLYEGNQPQHF.

CDR3 bases: TGTGCTAGTGAGTCAGGAGCGGGCACTGAAGCTTTCTTT. It is translated as CASESGAGTEAFF. This chain uses TRBV12-5 with TRBJ1-1; D is undetermined. Germline V gene data show CDR1 as LGHNT and CDR2 as FRNRAP. The CDR3 is 13 amino acids. V was clipped by 7 bases and J by 4 bases, with 13 bases between them.

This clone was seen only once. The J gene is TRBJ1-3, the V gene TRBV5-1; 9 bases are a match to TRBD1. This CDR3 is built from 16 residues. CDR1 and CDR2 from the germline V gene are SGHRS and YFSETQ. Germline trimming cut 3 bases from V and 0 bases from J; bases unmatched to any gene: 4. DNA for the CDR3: TGCGCCAGCAGCTCAGGACAGGGGAGCTCTGGAAACACCATATATTTT. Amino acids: CASSSGQGSSGNTIYF.

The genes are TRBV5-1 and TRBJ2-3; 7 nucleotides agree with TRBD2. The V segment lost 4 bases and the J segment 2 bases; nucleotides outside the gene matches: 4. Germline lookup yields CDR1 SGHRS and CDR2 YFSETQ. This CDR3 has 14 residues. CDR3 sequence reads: CASSLSGYTDTQYF. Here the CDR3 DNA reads TGCGCCAGCAGCCTTAGCGGGTACACAGATACGCAGTATTTT.